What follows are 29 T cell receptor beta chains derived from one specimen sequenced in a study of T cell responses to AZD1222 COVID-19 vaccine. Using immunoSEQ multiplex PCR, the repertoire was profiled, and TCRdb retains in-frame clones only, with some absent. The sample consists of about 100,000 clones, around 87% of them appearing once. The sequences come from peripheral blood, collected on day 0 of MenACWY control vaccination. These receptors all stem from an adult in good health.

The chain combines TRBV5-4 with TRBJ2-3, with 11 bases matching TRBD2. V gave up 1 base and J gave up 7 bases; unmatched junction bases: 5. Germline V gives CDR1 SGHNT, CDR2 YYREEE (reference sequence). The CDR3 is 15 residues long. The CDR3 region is CASSLTSGREHTQYF. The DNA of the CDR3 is TGTGCCAGCAGCTTGACTAGCGGGAGAGAACATACGCAGTATTTT.

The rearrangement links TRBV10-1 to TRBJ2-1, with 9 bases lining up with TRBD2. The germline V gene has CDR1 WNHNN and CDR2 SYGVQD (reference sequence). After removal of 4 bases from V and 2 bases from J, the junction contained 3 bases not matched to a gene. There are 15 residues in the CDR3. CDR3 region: CASSVAGDAYNEQFF. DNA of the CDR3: TGCGCCAGCAGTGTAGCGGGAGACGCCTACAATGAGCAGTTCTTC.

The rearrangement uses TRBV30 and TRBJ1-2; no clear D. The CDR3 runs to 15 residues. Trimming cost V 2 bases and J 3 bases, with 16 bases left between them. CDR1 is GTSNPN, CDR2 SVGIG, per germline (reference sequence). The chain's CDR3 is CAWSFGIGGHYGYTF. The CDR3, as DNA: TGTGCCTGGAGTTTCGGGATAGGAGGTCACTATGGCTACACCTTC.

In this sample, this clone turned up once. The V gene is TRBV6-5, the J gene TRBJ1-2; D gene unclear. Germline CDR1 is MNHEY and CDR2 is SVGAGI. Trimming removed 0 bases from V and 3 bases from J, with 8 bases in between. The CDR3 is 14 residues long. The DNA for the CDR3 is TGTGCCAGCAGTTACTCGATACGGGACTATGGCTACACCTTC. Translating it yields CASSYSIRDYGYTF.

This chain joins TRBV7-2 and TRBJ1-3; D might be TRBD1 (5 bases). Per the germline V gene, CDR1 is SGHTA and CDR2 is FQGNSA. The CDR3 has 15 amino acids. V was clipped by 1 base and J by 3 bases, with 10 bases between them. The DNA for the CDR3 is TGTGCCAGCAGCTTAGGAGCAGGGTATGGAAACACCATATATTTT. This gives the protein CASSLGAGYGNTIYF. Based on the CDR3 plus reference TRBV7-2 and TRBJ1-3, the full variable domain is GAGVSQSPSNKVTEKGKDVELRCDPISGHTALYWYRQSLGQGLEFLIYFQGNSAPDKSGLPSDRFSAERTGGSVSTLTIQRTQQEDSAVYLCASSLGAGYGNTIYFGEGSWLTVV.

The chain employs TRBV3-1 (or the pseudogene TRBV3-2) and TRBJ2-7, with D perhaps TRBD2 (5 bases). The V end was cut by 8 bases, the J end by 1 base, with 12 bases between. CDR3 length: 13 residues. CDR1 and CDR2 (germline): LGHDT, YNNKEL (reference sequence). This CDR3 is CASSRAQSYEQYF. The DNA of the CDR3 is TGTGCCAGCTCGCGGGCCCAGTCCTACGAGCAGTACTTC.

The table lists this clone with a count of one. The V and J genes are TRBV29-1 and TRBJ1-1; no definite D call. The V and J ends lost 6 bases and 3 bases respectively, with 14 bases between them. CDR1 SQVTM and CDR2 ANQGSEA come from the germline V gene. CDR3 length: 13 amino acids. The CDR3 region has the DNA TGCAGCGTCGGCGAGCTCGGGGACACTGAAGCTTTCTTT. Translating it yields CSVGELGDTEAFF.

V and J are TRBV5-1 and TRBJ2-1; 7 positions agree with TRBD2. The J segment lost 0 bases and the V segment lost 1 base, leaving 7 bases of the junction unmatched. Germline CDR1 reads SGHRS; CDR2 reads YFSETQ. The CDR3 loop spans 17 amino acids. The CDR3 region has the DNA TGCGCCAGCAGCTTGAGTCTAGCGGCGAGCTCCTACAATGAGCAGTTCTTC. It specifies CASSLSLAASSYNEQFF.

CDR3 residues: CASSTRDRNTEAFF. DNA of the CDR3: TGTGCCAGCAGCACCCGGGACAGGAACACTGAAGCTTTCTTT. V gene TRBV9 combines with J gene TRBJ1-1, with 7 bases aligning to TRBD1. J gave up 1 base and V 4 bases, and 4 bases lay outside the gene matches. This CDR3 has 14 amino acids. In germline, CDR1 is SGDLS, CDR2 YYNGEE.

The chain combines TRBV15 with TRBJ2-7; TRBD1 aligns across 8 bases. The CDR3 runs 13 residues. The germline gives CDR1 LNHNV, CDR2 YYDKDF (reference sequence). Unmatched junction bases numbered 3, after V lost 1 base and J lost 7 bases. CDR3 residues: CATSRGQGREQYF. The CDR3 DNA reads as TGTGCCACCAGCAGAGGACAGGGGAGGGAGCAGTACTTC.

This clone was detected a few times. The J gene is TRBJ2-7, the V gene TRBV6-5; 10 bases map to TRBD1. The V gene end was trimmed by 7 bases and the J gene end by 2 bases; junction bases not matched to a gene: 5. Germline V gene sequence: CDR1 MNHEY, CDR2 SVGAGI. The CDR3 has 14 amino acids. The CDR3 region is CASIPGQGTYEQYF. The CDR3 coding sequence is TGTGCCAGCATTCCGGGACAGGGGACCTACGAGCAGTACTTC.

CDR3 loop: CASIWTGRGEKLFF. CDR3 nucleotide sequence: TGTGCCAGCATTTGGACAGGGAGGGGTGAAAAACTGTTTTTT. The chain couples TRBV6-5 to TRBJ1-4, with 8 bases identical to TRBD1. From germline, CDR1 is MNHEY and CDR2 SVGAGI. The CDR3 has 14 residues. After removal of 7 bases from V and 7 bases from J, the junction contained 8 bases not matched to a gene.

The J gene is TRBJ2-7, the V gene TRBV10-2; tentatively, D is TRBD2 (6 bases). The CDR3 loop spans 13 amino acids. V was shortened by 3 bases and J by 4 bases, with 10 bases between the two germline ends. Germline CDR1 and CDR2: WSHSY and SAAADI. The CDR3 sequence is CASSEPSAYEQYF. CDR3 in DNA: TGCGCCAGCAGTGAACCTAGCGCATACGAGCAGTACTTC.

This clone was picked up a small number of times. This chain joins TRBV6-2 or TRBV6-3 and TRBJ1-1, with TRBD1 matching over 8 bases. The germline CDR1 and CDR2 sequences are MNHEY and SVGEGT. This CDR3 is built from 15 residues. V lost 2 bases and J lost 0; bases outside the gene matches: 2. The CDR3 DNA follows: TGTGCCAGCAGTTACCCGACAGGGGTGAACACTGAAGCTTTCTTT. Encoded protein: CASSYPTGVNTEAFF.

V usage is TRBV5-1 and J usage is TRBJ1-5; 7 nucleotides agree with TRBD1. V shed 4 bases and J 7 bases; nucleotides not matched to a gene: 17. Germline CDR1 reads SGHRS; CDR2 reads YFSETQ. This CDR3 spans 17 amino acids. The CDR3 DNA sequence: TGCGCCAGCAGCCCCGGCCCCACAGGGGCGGACGGACAGCCCCAGCATTTT. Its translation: CASSPGPTGADGQPQHF.

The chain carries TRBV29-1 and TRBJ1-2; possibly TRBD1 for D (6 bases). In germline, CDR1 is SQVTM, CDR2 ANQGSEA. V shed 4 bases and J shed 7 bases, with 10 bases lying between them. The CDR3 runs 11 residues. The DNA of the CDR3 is TGCAGCGTTGCCAGGGGATTTGGCTACACCTTC. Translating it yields CSVARGFGYTF.

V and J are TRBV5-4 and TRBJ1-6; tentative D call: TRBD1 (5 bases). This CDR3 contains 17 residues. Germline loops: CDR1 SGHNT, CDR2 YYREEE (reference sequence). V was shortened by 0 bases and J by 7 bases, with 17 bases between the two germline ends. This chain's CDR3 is CASSLEVGTDLNSPLHF. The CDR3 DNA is TGTGCCAGCAGCTTGGAGGTCGGGACGGACTTAAATTCACCCCTCCACTTT.

Written as DNA, the CDR3 is TGCAGTGCAAGTCGACCGGGACAGGGTTCCCGGACCCACTACGAGCAGTACTTC. Amino acids: CSASRPGQGSRTHYEQYF. The chain combines TRBV20-1 with TRBJ2-7, with 9 bases that match TRBD1. The CDR3 spans 18 residues. With 6 bases clipped from V and 3 bases from J, the junction kept 21 bases outside the gene matches. Germline assignment: CDR1 DFQATT and CDR2 SNEGSKA (reference sequence).

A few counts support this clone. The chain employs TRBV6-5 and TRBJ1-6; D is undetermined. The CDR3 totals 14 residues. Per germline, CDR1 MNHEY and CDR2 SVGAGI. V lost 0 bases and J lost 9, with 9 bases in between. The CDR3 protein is CASSYSPPPSPLHF. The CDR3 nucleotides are TGTGCCAGCAGTTACTCCCCTCCCCCTTCACCCCTCCACTTT.

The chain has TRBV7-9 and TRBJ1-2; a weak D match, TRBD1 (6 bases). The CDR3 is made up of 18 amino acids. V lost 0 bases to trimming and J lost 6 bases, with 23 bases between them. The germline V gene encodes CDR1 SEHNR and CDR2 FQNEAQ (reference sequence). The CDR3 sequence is CASSLAWNSWTARDGYTF. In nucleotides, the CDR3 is TGTGCCAGCAGCTTAGCGTGGAATTCTTGGACAGCAAGGGATGGCTACACCTTC.

The CDR3 sequence: CATSRSRDRGSGGEKLFF. The CDR3 DNA reads as TGTGCCACCAGCAGGAGCCGGGACAGGGGATCGGGTGGTGAAAAACTGTTTTTT. The chain links TRBV15 to TRBJ1-4; TRBD1 matches at 10 bases. Germline-derived CDR1 and CDR2 are LNHNV and YYDKDF (reference sequence). The V and J ends lost 3 bases and 7 bases, in that order; junction bases with no gene match: 14. This CDR3 is built from 18 residues. Using reference TRBV15 and TRBJ1-4 for the parts outside the CDR3, the full variable domain is DAMVIQNPRYQVTQFGKPVTLSCSQTLNHNVMYWYQQKSSQAPKLLFHYYDKDFNNEADTPDNFQSRRPNTSFCFLDIRSPGLGDTAMYLCATSRSRDRGSGGEKLFFGSGTQLSVL.

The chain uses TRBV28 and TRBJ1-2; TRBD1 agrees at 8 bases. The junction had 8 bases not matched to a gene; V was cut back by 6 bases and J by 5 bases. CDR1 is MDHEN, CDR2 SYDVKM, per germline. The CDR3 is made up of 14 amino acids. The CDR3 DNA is TGTGCCAGCAGCAATACAGGGGGTTGGTATGGCTACACCTTC. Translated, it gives CASSNTGGWYGYTF.

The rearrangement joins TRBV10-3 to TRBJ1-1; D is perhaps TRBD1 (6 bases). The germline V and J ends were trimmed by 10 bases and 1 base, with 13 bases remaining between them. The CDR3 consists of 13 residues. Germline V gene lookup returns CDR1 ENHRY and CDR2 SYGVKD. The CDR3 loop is CATQGPENTEAFF. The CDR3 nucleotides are TGTGCCACTCAGGGGCCGGAGAACACTGAAGCTTTCTTT.

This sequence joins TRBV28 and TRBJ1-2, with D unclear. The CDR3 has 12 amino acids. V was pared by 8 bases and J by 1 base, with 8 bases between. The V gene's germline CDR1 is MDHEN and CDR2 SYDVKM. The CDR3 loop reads CASRPFNYGYTF. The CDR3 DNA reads TGTGCCAGCCGGCCCTTTAACTATGGCTACACCTTC.

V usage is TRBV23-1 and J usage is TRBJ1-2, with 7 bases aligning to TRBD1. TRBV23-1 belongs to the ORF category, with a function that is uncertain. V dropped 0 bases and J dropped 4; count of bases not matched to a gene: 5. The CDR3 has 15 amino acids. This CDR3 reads CASSQSDRQGYGYTF. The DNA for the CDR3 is TGCGCCAGCAGTCAATCGGATAGACAGGGCTATGGCTACACCTTC.

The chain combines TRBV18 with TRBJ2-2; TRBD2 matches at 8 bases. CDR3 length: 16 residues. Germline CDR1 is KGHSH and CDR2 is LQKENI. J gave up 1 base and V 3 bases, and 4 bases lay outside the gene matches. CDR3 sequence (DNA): TGTGCCAGCTCACCTCAGGCGGGAGGGAACACCGGGGAGCTGTTTTTT. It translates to CASSPQAGGNTGELFF.

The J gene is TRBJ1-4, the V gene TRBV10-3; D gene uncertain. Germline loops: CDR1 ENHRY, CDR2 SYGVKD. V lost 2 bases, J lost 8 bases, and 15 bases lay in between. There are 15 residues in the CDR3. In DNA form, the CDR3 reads TGTGCCATCAGTGAGAGATTTCAGGTTCAGGAAAAACTGTTTTTT. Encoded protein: CAISERFQVQEKLFF.

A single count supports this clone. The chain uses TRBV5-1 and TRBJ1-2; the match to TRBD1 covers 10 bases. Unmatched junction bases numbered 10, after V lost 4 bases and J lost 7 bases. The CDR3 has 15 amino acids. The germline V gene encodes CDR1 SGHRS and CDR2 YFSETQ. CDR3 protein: CASSEGTGDSVGYTF. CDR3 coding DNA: TGCGCCAGCAGCGAGGGGACAGGGGATTCAGTTGGCTACACCTTC.

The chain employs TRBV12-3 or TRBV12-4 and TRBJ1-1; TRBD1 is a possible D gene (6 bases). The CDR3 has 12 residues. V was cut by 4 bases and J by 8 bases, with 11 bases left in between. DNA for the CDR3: TGTGCCAGCAGTTGGGGCCAGGGGGAAGCTTTCTTT. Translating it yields CASSWGQGEAFF.